This T cell receptor (beta chain) was identified in a study of blood T cell repertoires in COVID-19. Overall study context: Samples representing acute and convalescent COVID-19 were sourced from the United States, Italy and Spain. Sample material is recorded as cDNA or gDNA derived from T cells, B-cell-depleted T cells, or PBMCs.

In the authors' methods: Counts of nucleated cells, estimated from reference gene primer amplification, were obtained. Measured with immunoSEQ multiplex PCR; TCRdb has only the in-frame clones, and not every one. V and J calls and clone size are those listed in that table; D and trimming were worked out from the DNA. The sample shows some 220,000 clones, around 80% of them seen only once. CDR3 length: 15 residues. Looked up from germline, CDR1 is SGHAT and CDR2 is FQNNGV. The germline V and J ends were trimmed by 5 bases and 4 bases, with 15 bases remaining between them. The V call is TRBV11-2, the J call TRBJ2-1, with D perhaps matching TRBD2 (6 bases). The source material was peripheral blood. This sequence was found in a human donor in a cohort sampled during active COVID-19. The CDR3 sequence: CASSLGSAGYNEQFF. CDR3 sequence (DNA): TGTGCCAGCAGCCTGGGGTCTGCGGGGTACAATGAGCAGTTCTTC.